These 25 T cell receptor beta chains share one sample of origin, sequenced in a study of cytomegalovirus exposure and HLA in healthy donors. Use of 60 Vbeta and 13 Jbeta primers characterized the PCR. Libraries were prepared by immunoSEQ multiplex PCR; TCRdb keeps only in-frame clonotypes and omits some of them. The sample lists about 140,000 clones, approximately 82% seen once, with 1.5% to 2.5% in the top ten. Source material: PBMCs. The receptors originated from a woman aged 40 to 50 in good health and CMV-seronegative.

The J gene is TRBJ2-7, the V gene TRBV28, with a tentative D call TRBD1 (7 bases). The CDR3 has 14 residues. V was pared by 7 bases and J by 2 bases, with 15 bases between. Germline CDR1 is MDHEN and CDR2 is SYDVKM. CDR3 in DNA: TGTGCCAGCATTCGGTCAGGGGGGACCTACGAGCAGTACTTC. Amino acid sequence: CASIRSGGTYEQYF.

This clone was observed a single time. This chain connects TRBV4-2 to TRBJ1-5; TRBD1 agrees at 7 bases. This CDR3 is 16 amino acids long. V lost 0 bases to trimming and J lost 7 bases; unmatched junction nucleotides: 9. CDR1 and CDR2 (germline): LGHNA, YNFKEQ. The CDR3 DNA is TGTGCCAGCAGCCAAGATCTAGAGGGGGCAGCCCAGCCCCAGCATTTT. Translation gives CASSQDLEGAAQPQHF.

The CDR3 bases are TGCGCCAGCAGCGAATACGGACAGGGGTATCAGCCCCAGCATTTT. Translation: CASSEYGQGYQPQHF. The chain has TRBV5-1 and TRBJ1-5; 9 bases line up with TRBD1. The CDR3 extends over 15 amino acids. Germline CDR1 is SGHRS and CDR2 is YFSETQ. The junction had 7 bases not matched to a gene; V was cut back by 4 bases and J by 5 bases.

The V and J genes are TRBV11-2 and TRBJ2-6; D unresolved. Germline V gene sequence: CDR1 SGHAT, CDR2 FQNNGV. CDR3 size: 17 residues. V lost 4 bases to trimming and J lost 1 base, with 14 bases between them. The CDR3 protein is CASSSYDDGSGANVLTF. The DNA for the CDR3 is TGTGCCAGCAGCTCTTATGATGACGGGTCTGGGGCCAACGTCCTGACTTTC.

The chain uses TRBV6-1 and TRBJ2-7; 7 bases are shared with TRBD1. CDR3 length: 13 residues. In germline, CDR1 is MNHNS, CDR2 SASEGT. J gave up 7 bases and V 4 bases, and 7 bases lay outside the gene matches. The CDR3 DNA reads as TGTGCCAGCAGTGCCGACAGGGCAAATGAGCAGTACTTC. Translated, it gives CASSADRANEQYF.

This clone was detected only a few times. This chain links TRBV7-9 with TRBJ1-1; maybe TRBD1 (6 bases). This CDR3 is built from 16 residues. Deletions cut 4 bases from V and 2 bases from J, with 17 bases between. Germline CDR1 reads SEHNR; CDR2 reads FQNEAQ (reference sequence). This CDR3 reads CASSSRGRAENTEAFF. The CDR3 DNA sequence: TGTGCCAGCAGCTCAAGGGGGAGGGCAGAAAACACTGAAGCTTTCTTT.

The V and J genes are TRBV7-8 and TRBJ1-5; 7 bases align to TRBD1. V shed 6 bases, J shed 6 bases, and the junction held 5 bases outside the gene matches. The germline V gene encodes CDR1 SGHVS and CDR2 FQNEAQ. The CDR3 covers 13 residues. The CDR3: CASRKGATQPQHF. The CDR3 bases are TGTGCCAGCAGGAAGGGGGCGACTCAGCCCCAGCATTTT.

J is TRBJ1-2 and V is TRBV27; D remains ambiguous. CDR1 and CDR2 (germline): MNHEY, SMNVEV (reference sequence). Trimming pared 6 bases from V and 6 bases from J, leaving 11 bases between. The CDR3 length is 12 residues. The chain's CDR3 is CASSSSWHGYTF. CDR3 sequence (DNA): TGTGCCAGCAGCTCTAGTTGGCATGGCTACACCTTC.

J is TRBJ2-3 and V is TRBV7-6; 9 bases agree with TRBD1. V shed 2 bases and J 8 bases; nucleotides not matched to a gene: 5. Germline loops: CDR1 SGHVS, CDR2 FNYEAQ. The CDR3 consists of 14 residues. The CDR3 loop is CASSLTGTGSTQYF. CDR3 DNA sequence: TGTGCCAGCAGCTTAACCGGGACAGGGAGTACGCAGTATTTT. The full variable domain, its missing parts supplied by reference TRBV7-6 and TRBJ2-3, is GAGVSQSPRYKVTKRGQDVALRCDPISGHVSLYWYRQALGQGPEFLTYFNYEAQQDKSGLPNDRFSAERPEGSISTLTIQRTEQRDSAMYRCASSLTGTGSTQYFGPGTRLTVL.

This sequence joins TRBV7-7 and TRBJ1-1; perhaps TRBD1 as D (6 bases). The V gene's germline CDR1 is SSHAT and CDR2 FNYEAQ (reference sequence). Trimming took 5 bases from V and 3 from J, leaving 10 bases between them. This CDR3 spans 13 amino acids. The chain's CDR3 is CASSRQADTEAFF. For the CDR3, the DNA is TGTGCCAGCAGCAGACAGGCCGACACTGAAGCTTTCTTT.

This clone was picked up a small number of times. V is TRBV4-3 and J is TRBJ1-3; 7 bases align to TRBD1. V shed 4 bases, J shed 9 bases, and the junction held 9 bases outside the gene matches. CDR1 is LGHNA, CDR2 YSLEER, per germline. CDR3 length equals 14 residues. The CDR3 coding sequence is TGCGCCAGCAGCCCGACAGGGTGGGGAGGCACCATATATTTT. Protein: CASSPTGWGGTIYF.

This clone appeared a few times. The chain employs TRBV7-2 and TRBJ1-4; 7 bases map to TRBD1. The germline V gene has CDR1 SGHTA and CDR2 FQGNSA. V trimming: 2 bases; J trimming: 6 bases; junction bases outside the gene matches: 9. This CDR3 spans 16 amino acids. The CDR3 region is CASSLTTGSYDEKLFF. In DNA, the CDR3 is TGTGCCAGCAGCTTAACGACAGGGTCGTATGATGAAAAACTGTTTTTT.

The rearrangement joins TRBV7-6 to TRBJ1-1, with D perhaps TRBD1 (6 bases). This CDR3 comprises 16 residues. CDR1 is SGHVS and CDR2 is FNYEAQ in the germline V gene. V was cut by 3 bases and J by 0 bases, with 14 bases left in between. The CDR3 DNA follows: TGTGCCAGCAGCTTCCTGAGGGGGGGGTTGAACACTGAAGCTTTCTTT. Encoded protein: CASSFLRGGLNTEAFF.

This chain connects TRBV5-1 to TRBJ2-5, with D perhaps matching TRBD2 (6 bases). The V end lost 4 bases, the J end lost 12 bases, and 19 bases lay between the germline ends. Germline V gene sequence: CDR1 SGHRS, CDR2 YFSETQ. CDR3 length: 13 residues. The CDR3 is CASSPESSAVKYF. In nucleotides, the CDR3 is TGCGCCAGCAGCCCAGAGTCTAGCGCTGTTAAGTACTTC.

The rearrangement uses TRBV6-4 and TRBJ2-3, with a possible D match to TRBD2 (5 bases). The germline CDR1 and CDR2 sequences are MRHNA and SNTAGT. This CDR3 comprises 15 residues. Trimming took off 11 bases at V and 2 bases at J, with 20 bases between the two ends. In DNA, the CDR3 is TGTGCCTTCCTTCTGGACTCCCTTTACACAGATACGCAGTATTTT. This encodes CAFLLDSLYTDTQYF.

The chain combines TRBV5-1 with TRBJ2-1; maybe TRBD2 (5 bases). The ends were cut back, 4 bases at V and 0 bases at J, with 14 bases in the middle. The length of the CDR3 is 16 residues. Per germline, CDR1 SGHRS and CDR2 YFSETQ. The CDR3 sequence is CASSMDRGGSYNEQFF. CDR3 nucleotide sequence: TGCGCCAGCAGCATGGACCGAGGAGGCTCCTACAATGAGCAGTTCTTC.

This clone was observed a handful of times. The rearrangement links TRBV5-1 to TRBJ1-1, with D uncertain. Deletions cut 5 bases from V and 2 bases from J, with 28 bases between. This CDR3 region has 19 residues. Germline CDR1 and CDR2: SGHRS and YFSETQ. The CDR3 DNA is TGCGCCAGCAGTTTAAGGCCGATAAGCAGATGGGAGTCTAACACTGAAGCTTTCTTT. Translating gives CASSLRPISRWESNTEAFF.

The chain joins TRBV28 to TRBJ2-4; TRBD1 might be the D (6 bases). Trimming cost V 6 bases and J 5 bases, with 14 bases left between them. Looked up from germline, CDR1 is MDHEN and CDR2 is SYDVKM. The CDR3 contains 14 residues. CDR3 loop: CASRPQGYQNIQYF. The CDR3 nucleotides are TGTGCCAGCAGACCCCAGGGGTACCAAAACATTCAGTACTTC. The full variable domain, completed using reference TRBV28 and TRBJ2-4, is DVKVTQSSRYLVKRTGEKVFLECVQDMDHENMFWYRQDPGLGLRLIYFSYDVKMKEKGDIPEGYSVSREKKERFSLILESASTNQTSMYLCASRPQGYQNIQYFGAGTRLSVL.

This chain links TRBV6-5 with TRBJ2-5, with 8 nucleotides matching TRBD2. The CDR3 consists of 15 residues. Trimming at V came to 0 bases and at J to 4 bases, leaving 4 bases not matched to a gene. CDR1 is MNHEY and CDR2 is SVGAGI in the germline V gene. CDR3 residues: CASSYSPGGTETQYF. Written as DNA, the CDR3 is TGTGCCAGCAGTTACTCGCCGGGGGGGACAGAGACCCAGTACTTC.

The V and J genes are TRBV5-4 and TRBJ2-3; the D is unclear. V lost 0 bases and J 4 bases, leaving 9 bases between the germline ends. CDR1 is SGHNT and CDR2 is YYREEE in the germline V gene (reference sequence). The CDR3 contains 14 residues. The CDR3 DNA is TGTGCCAGCAGCTTGGTCGGTGTTTCAGATACGCAGTATTTT. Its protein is CASSLVGVSDTQYF.

This chain's CDR3 is CASSQYGNEQFF. CDR3 in DNA: TGTGCCAGCAGCCAATACGGTAATGAGCAGTTCTTC. This chain joins TRBV4-2 and TRBJ2-1; D remains ambiguous. Germline CDR1 LGHNA, CDR2 YNFKEQ. Trimming took 2 bases from V and 7 from J, leaving 6 bases between them. The CDR3 is 12 amino acids.

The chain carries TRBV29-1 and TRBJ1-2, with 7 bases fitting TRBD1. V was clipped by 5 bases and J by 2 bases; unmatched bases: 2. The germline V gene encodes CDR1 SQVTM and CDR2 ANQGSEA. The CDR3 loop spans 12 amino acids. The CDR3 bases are TGCAGCGTTTTGGACAGGAACTATGGCTACACCTTC. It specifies CSVLDRNYGYTF.

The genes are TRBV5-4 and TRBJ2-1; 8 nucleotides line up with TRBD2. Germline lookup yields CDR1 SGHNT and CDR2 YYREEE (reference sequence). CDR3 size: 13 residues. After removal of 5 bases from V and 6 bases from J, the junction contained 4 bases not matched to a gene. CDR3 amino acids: CASRPSGSNEQFF. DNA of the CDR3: TGTGCCAGCAGACCGAGCGGGAGCAATGAGCAGTTCTTC.

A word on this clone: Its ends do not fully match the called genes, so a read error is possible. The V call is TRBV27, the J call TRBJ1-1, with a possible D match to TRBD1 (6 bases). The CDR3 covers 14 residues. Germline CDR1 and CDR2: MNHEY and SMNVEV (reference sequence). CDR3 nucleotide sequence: TGTGCCAGCAGTTCCTCCATTGGACAGCTTAAAATATTTTTT. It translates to CASSSSIGQLKIFF.

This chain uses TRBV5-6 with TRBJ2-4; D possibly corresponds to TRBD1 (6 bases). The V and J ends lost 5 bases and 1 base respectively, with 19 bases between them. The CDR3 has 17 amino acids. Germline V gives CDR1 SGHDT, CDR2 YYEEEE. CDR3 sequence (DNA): TGTGCCAGCAGATTAAATACAGGGAAGGGGGCCAAAAACATTCAGTACTTC. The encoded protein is CASRLNTGKGAKNIQYF.